A selection of T cell receptor beta chains follows, all from one sample in a study of human T cells and chemical hapten exposure. TCRdb passed the RACE reads through MiXCR, listing each CDR3 protein once. Here the sample spans about 180,000 distinct CDR3 sequences, 25% to 35% being singletons. This specimen was whole blood, taken in connection with sensitization to the hapten diphenylcyclopropenone (DPC). All receptors derive from a woman in her 30s with alopecia areata. Some clones in this sample may be carry-over from other donors' samples. CDR3s include the opening cysteine and the closing phenylalanine or tryptophan. Fields, in order: CDR3 length, V gene, J gene, CDR3 protein.

length: 15; V: TRBV19; J: TRBJ1-5; CDR3: CATLPRAYSNQPQHF
length: 13; V: TRBV29-1; J: TRBJ2-5; CDR3: CSSGFEGLGTQYF
length: 14; V: TRBV20-1; J: TRBJ2-3; CDR3: CSASRGTSTDTQYF
length: 14; V: TRBV15; J: TRBJ2-1; CDR3: CATSPVGAYNEQFF
length: 11; V: TRBV2; J: TRBJ2-3; CDR3: CASRGSITQYF
length: 12; V: TRBV20-1; J: TRBJ2-7; CDR3: CSARGSSYEQYF
length: 16; V: TRBV10-3; J: TRBJ1-1; CDR3: CAIRPGQGAPGVEAFF
length: 14; V: TRBV5-1; J: TRBJ2-5; CDR3: CASSLNREGQTQYF
length: 17; V: TRBV14; J: TRBJ1-2; CDR3: CASSQQPGTGTRYGYTF
length: 12; V: TRBV29-1; J: TRBJ1-2; CDR3: CSVDDDNNGYTF
length: 14; V: TRBV20-1; J: TRBJ1-6; CDR3: CSARDSHNNSPLHF
length: 13; V: TRBV5-6; J: TRBJ1-1; CDR3: CASSSTGIPEAFF
length: 15; V: TRBV4-3; J: TRBJ2-3; CDR3: CASSQASGHTDTQYF
length: 13; V: TRBV12-3/TRBV12-4; J: TRBJ2-7; CDR3: CASSLDPRYEQYF
length: 13; V: TRBV3-1; J: TRBJ1-1; CDR3: CASSQLRGSGAFF
length: 14; V: TRBV7-2; J: TRBJ2-2; CDR3: CATGGTSFPGELFF